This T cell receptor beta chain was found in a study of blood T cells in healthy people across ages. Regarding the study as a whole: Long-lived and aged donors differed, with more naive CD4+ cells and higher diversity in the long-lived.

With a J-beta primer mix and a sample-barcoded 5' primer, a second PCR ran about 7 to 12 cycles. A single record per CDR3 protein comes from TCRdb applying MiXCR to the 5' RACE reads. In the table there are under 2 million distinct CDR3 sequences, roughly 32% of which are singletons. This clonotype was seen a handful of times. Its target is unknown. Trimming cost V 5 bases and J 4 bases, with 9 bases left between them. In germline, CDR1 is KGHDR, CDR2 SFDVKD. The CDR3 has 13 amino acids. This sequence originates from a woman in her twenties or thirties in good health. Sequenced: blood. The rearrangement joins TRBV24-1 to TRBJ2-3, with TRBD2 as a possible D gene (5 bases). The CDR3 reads CATSGSRADTQYF. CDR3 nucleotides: TGTGCCACCAGTGGGTCGAGGGCAGATACGCAGTATTTT.